These 28 T cell receptor beta chains originate from one sample sequenced in a study of technical replicates of blood from a handful of donors. The assay was immunoSEQ multiplex PCR, and TCRdb's table has in-frame clones only and misses some. This sample has some 79,000 clones, with 91% found just once. Material for sequencing was T cells isolated from PBMCs. These receptors all come from a human donor in good health. Some clones in this sample may be carry-over from other donors' samples.

The chain uses TRBV7-3 and TRBJ2-7, with unresolved D. The ends were cut back, 5 bases at V and 6 bases at J, with 14 bases in the middle. The germline gives CDR1 SGHTA, CDR2 FQGTGA. This CDR3 is built from 13 residues. The CDR3 region is CASSRGFETEQYF. In DNA, the CDR3 is TGTGCCAGCAGCAGAGGATTTGAAACCGAGCAGTACTTC.

This CDR3 is CSARGGFGYTF. CDR3 coding DNA: TGCAGTGCTAGAGGAGGGTTCGGCTACACCTTC. The rearrangement links TRBV20-1 to TRBJ1-2, with D uncertain. The CDR3 has 11 residues. Germline V gene sequence: CDR1 DFQATT, CDR2 SNEGSKA (reference sequence). V was cut by 1 base and J by 8 bases, with 8 bases left in between.

The V gene is TRBV2, the J gene TRBJ2-1; D is ambiguous. V was pared by 7 bases and J by 5 bases, with 6 bases between. Germline V gene data show CDR1 as SNHLY and CDR2 as FYNNEI. The CDR3 has 11 amino acids. The CDR3 here is CASNPDNEQFF. The CDR3, as DNA: TGTGCCAGCAACCCGGACAATGAGCAGTTCTTC.

This clone was observed a few times. The chain joins TRBV5-1 to TRBJ2-7, with 7 bases that match TRBD1. Germline V lookup: CDR1 SGHRS, CDR2 YFSETQ. With 5 bases clipped from V and 2 bases from J, the junction kept 4 bases outside the gene matches. There are 13 residues in the CDR3. The CDR3 coding sequence is TGCGCCAGCAGTGAAGGGACAGCCTACGAGCAGTACTTC. Amino acid sequence: CASSEGTAYEQYF.

This chain connects TRBV5-4 to TRBJ2-7; a possible D gene is TRBD2 (5 bases). The length of the CDR3 is 14 residues. The germline gives CDR1 SGHNT, CDR2 YYREEE (reference sequence). Trimming cost V 1 base and J 7 bases, with 15 bases left between them. The CDR3 protein is CASSLTSWTGEQYF. CDR3 sequence (DNA): TGTGCCAGCAGCTTGACTAGTTGGACCGGGGAGCAGTACTTC.

The chain uses TRBV5-1 and TRBJ2-1, with a weak D call TRBD1 (6 bases). The CDR3 loop spans 15 amino acids. Per the germline V gene, CDR1 is SGHRS and CDR2 is YFSETQ. The V end was cut by 1 base, the J end by 8 bases, with 16 bases between. CDR3: CASSLRAGVVDEQFF. In DNA, the CDR3 is TGCGCCAGCAGCTTGAGGGCAGGGGTTGTCGATGAGCAGTTCTTC.

The J gene is TRBJ1-2, the V gene TRBV7-2; D might be TRBD1 (6 bases). Germline V lookup: CDR1 SGHTA, CDR2 FQGNSA. V was shortened by 5 bases and J by 3 bases, with 13 bases between the two germline ends. CDR3 length: 14 residues. The CDR3 DNA is TGTGCCAGCAGCCATAGACAGGTTGACTATGGCTACACCTTC. Translation: CASSHRQVDYGYTF. The whole variable domain, filled in from reference TRBV7-2 and TRBJ1-2, reads GAGVSQSPSNKVTEKGKDVELRCDPISGHTALYWYRQSLGQGLEFLIYFQGNSAPDKSGLPSDRFSAERTGGSVSTLTIQRTQQEDSAVYLCASSHRQVDYGYTFGSGTRLTVV.

This chain joins TRBV30 and TRBJ2-7; no clear D gene. The V end was cut by 1 base, the J end by 0 bases, with 10 bases between. The CDR3 loop spans 14 amino acids. Germline assignment: CDR1 GTSNPN and CDR2 SVGIG (reference sequence). CDR3 sequence reads: CAWSASPSSYEQYF. For the CDR3, the DNA is TGTGCCTGGAGTGCTTCCCCCAGCTCCTACGAGCAGTACTTC.

J is TRBJ2-5 and V is TRBV5-1; no reliable D call. The CDR3 contains 14 residues. The V and J ends lost 1 base and 3 bases respectively, with 10 bases between them. Per germline, CDR1 SGHRS and CDR2 YFSETQ. As DNA, the CDR3 is TGCGCCAGCAGCTTGTACCAGGCCGAAGAGACCCAGTACTTC. Translating it yields CASSLYQAEETQYF.

This sequence joins TRBV7-9 and TRBJ1-1; 8 bases match TRBD1. The V and J ends lost 3 bases and 11 bases, in that order; junction bases with no gene match: 5. CDR3 length: 12 residues. The germline gives CDR1 SEHNR, CDR2 FQNEAQ (reference sequence). The CDR3 loop reads CASSFLTGEAFF. The CDR3 nucleotides are TGTGCCAGCAGCTTCCTGACAGGGGAGGCTTTCTTT.

The chain links TRBV9 to TRBJ2-7; D gene uncertain. The CDR3 loop spans 16 amino acids. The V end lost 3 bases, the J end lost 3 bases, and 19 bases lay between the germline ends. The germline gives CDR1 SGDLS, CDR2 YYNGEE. The DNA of the CDR3 is TGTGCCAGCAGCGCATCTTTAGGCGGCCCCCTCTACGAGCAGTACTTC. Translated, it gives CASSASLGGPLYEQYF.

V gene TRBV7-2 combines with J gene TRBJ1-4; D is uncertain. Germline-derived CDR1 and CDR2 are SGHTA and FQGNSA. Trimming stripped 5 bases from V and 8 bases from J, with 18 bases between. The CDR3 runs 15 residues. CDR3 amino acids: CASSPFGEGEEKLFF. For the CDR3, the DNA is TGTGCCAGCAGCCCGTTCGGGGAGGGAGAGGAAAAACTGTTTTTT.

This chain links TRBV5-6 with TRBJ1-1; D is perhaps TRBD1 (6 bases). Germline loops: CDR1 SGHDT, CDR2 YYEEEE. Trimming took off 0 bases at V and 1 base at J, with 13 bases between the two ends. The length of the CDR3 is 16 residues. In DNA form, the CDR3 reads TGTGCCAGCAGCTTGGGAACAGGGAGAGGGAACACTGAAGCTTTCTTT. Protein product: CASSLGTGRGNTEAFF.

The V call is TRBV29-1, the J call TRBJ1-2; no firm D call. The CDR3 is made up of 13 amino acids. V was clipped by 1 base and J by 3 bases, with 9 bases between them. Germline V CDR1 and CDR2: SQVTM, ANQGSEA. CDR3 sequence (DNA): TGCAGCGTTGAAGTGGGCGGGTACTATGGCTACACCTTC. This translates into CSVEVGGYYGYTF.

This rearrangement joins TRBV5-5 to TRBJ1-3, with no clear D. The V gene lost 1 base and the J gene lost 0 bases, with 14 bases spanning the gap. Per germline, CDR1 SGHKS and CDR2 YYEKEE (reference sequence). CDR3 size: 17 residues. The CDR3 nucleotides are TGTGCCAGCAGCTTGATAGTTGAGGCAGTCTCTGGAAACACCATATATTTT. The encoded protein is CASSLIVEAVSGNTIYF.

V gene TRBV27 combines with J gene TRBJ2-7; TRBD1 is a possible D gene (6 bases). Germline values: CDR1 MNHEY, CDR2 SMNVEV (reference sequence). V was cut by 4 bases and J by 0 bases, with 16 bases left in between. The CDR3 sequence is 16 residues long. Here the CDR3 DNA reads TGTGCCAGCAGTTGGTCCAGGGGCCCCAGCTCCTACGAGCAGTACTTC. Protein sequence: CASSWSRGPSSYEQYF.

This clone appeared a few times. The V call is TRBV18, the J call TRBJ1-1; a weak D match, TRBD1 (5 bases). Deletions cut 6 bases from V and 1 base from J, with 15 bases between. Germline V gives CDR1 KGHSH, CDR2 LQKENI. CDR3 size: 15 residues. The CDR3 nucleotides read TGTGCCAGCTCCCAAAGTTCAGGGAAGAACACTGAAGCTTTCTTT. This gives the protein CASSQSSGKNTEAFF.

J is TRBJ1-2 and V is TRBV30; TRBD1 matches 11 bases. The germline V gene encodes CDR1 GTSNPN and CDR2 SVGIG (reference sequence). This CDR3 contains 17 residues. V shed 1 base and J 8 bases; nucleotides not matched to a gene: 15. CDR3 DNA: TGTGCCTGGAGTGCCAACCTTCTCGGACAGGGGGCGGGAGGCTACACCTTC. It encodes CAWSANLLGQGAGGYTF. Using reference TRBV30 and TRBJ1-2 for the parts outside the CDR3, the full variable domain is SQTIHQWPATLVQPVGSPLSLECTVEGTSNPNLYWYRQAAGRGLQLLFYSVGIGQISSEVPQNLSASRPQDRQFILSSKKLLLSDSGFYLCAWSANLLGQGAGGYTFGSGTRLTVV.

This clone was seen a single time. The CDR3 coding sequence is TGTGCCAGTAGTACCTCTTATATTGGGGCCAACGTCCTGACTTTC. Translating gives CASSTSYIGANVLTF. V and J are TRBV19 and TRBJ2-6; D remains unclear. The CDR3 sequence is 15 residues long. Germline V gene sequence: CDR1 LNHDA, CDR2 SQIVND (reference sequence). V shed 4 bases and J shed 3 bases, with 10 bases lying between them.

The chain carries TRBV6-1 and TRBJ2-1, with 7 nucleotides matching TRBD1. The CDR3 covers 14 residues. Trimming at V came to 3 bases and at J to 10 bases, leaving 9 bases not matched to a gene. Germline loops: CDR1 MNHNS, CDR2 SASEGT. The CDR3 protein is CASSERQGALEQFF. The DNA for the CDR3 is TGTGCCAGCAGTGAGAGACAGGGTGCACTAGAGCAGTTCTTC.

This clone occurred once. The rearrangement joins TRBV27 to TRBJ1-5; D uncertain. V shed 6 bases and J shed 2 bases, with 14 bases lying between them. Germline lookup yields CDR1 MNHEY and CDR2 SMNVEV (reference sequence). The CDR3 is 15 residues long. The DNA of the CDR3 is TGTGCCAGCAGCCCGCCACTATGGGGCAATCAGCCCCAGCATTTT. Translated, it gives CASSPPLWGNQPQHF.

The V call is TRBV15, the J call TRBJ2-1, with 10 bases identical to TRBD1. Germline lookup yields CDR1 LNHNV and CDR2 YYDKDF (reference sequence). Trimming took 1 base from V and 2 from J; bases not matched to a gene: 2. The CDR3 is 16 amino acids. The CDR3 spells CATSRGDRGPYNEQFF. In nucleotides, the CDR3 is TGTGCCACCAGCAGAGGGGACAGGGGCCCCTACAATGAGCAGTTCTTC. Full variable domain (rest looked up from reference TRBV15 and TRBJ2-1): DAMVIQNPRYQVTQFGKPVTLSCSQTLNHNVMYWYQQKSSQAPKLLFHYYDKDFNNEADTPDNFQSRRPNTSFCFLDIRSPGLGDTAMYLCATSRGDRGPYNEQFFGPGTRLTVL.

The rearrangement joins TRBV27 to TRBJ2-1, with 7 bases matching TRBD2. The CDR3 loop spans 16 amino acids. Germline assignment: CDR1 MNHEY and CDR2 SMNVEV (reference sequence). Unmatched junction bases numbered 4, after V lost 2 bases and J lost 0 bases. The CDR3 DNA reads TGTGCCAGCAGTTTACTCGGCGGGAGCTCCTACAATGAGCAGTTCTTC. This codes for CASSLLGGSSYNEQFF.

V gene TRBV6-4 combines with J gene TRBJ2-1; the D is unclear. V lost 3 bases and J 4 bases, leaving 7 bases between the germline ends. CDR3 length: 13 residues. Per the germline V gene, CDR1 is MRHNA and CDR2 is SNTAGT. The CDR3 region has the DNA TGTGCCAGCAGTGATACTGCTTACAATGAGCAGTTCTTC. The encoded protein is CASSDTAYNEQFF.

This chain connects TRBV19 to TRBJ1-2; 9 nucleotides align to TRBD1. Per germline, CDR1 LNHDA and CDR2 SQIVND (reference sequence). This CDR3 has 16 amino acids. Trimming took 5 bases from V and 2 from J; bases not matched to a gene: 9. The CDR3 DNA follows: TGTGCCAGTAGTGTGTCCGGGACAGGGTTAAACTATGGCTACACCTTC. Protein product: CASSVSGTGLNYGYTF.

The J gene is TRBJ1-2, the V gene TRBV28; D remains ambiguous. Germline values: CDR1 MDHEN, CDR2 SYDVKM. The CDR3 extends over 15 amino acids. The V gene lost 5 bases and the J gene lost 0 bases, with 13 bases spanning the gap. CDR3 in amino acids: CASSLHIASNYGYTF. CDR3 DNA sequence: TGTGCCAGCAGTCTCCACATCGCCTCTAACTATGGCTACACCTTC.

V is TRBV21-1 and J is TRBJ1-1; the tabulated D call, TRBD1, remains unverified against the DNA. TRBV21-1 is an annotated pseudogene. The CDR3 spans 12 residues. CDR3 DNA sequence: TGTGCCAGCAGTACAGGGCACACTGAAGCTTTCTTT. Amino acids: CASSTGHTEAFF.

V is TRBV19 and J is TRBJ2-5, with D possibly matching TRBD1 (5 bases). Trimming removed 4 bases at V and 5 bases at J, with 11 bases between. CDR1 is LNHDA, CDR2 SQIVND, per germline (reference sequence). This CDR3 contains 13 residues. The DNA for the CDR3 is TGTGCCAGTAGTAAAAGGGGTGGGGAGACCCAGTACTTC. This translates into CASSKRGGETQYF.